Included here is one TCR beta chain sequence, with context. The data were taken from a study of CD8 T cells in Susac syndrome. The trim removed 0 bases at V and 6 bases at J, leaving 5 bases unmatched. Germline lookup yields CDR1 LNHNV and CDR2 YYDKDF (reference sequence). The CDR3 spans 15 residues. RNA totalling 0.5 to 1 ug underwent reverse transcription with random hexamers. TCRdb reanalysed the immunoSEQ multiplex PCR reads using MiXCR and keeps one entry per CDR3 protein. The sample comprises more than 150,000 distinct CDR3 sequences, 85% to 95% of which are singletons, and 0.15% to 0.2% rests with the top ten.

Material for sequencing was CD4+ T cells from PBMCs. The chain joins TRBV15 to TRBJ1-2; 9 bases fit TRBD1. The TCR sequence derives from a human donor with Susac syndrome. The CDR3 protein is CATSRDRGQGHGYTF. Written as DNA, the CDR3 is TGTGCCACCAGCAGAGATAGGGGACAGGGTCATGGCTACACCTTC.